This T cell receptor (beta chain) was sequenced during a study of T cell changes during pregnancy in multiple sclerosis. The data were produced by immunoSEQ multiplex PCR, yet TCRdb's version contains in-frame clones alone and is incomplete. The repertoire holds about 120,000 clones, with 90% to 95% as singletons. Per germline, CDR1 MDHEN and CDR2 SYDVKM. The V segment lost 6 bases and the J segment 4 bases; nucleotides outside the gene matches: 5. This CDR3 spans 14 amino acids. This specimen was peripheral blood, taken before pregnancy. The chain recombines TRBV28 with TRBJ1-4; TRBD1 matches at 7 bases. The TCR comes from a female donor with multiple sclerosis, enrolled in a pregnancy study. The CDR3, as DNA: TGTGCCAGCAGGGAGGGACAGTTTAATGAAAAACTGTTTTTT. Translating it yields CASREGQFNEKLFF.